This TCR beta chain is from a study of blood T cell repertoires in COVID-19. Original data processing: By means of reference gene primer amplification, nucleated cell counts were estimated. Clones were sequenced by immunoSEQ multiplex PCR, and TCRdb holds only the in-frame ones, with some missing. The D gene and trimming were derived from the DNA, and the V and J assignments and clone size from that table. This sample has about 19,000 clones; roughly 90% occur once, and the top ten carry around 10%. The CDR3 length is 18 residues. Germline CDR1 SGHRS, CDR2 YFSETQ. V gave up 4 bases and J gave up 4 bases; unmatched junction bases: 17.

Sequencing input: peripheral blood. The chain employs TRBV5-1 and TRBJ2-1, with 7 bases fitting TRBD2. The TCR comes from a human donor in a cohort sampled during active COVID-19. In DNA, the CDR3 is TGCGCCAGCAGCCCCTCTTCCCCGCTCCGGGGACTATACAATGAGCAGTTCTTC. Protein sequence: CASSPSSPLRGLYNEQFF.